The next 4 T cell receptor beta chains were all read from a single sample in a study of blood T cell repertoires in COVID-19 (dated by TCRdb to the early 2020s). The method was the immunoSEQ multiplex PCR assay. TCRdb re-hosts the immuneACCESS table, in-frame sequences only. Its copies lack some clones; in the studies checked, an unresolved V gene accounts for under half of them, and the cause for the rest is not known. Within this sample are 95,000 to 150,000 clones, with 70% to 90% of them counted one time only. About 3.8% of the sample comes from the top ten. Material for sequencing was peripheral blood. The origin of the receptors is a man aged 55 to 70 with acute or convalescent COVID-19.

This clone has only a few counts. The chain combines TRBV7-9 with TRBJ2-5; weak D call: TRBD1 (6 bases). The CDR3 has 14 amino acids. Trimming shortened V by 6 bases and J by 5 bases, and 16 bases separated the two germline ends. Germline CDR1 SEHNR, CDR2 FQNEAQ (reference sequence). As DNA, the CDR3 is TGTGCCAGCAGGCCAACAGGGACGAGCGAGACCCAGTACTTC. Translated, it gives CASRPTGTSETQYF.

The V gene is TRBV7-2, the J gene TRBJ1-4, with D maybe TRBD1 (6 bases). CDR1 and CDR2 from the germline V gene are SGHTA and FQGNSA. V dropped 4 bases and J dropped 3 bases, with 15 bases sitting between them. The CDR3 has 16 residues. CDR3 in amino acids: CASSSAVGAANEKLFF. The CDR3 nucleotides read TGTGCCAGCAGCTCCGCGGTGGGGGCGGCTAATGAAAAACTGTTTTTT. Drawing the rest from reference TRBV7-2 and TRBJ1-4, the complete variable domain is GAGVSQSPSNKVTEKGKDVELRCDPISGHTALYWYRQSLGQGLEFLIYFQGNSAPDKSGLPSDRFSAERTGGSVSTLTIQRTQQEDSAVYLCASSSAVGAANEKLFFGSGTQLSVL.

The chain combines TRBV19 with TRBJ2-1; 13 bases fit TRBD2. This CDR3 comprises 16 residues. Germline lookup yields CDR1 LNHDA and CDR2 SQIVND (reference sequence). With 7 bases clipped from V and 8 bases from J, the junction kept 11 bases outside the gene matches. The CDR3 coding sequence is TGTGCCAGTAAGAGGACTAGCGGGAGTCCGGCCGATGAGCAGTTCTTC. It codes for CASKRTSGSPADEQFF.

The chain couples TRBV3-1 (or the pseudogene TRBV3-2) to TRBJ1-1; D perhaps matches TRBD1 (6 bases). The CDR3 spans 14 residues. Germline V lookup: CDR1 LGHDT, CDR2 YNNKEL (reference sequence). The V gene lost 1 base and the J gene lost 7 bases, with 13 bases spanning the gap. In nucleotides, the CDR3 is TGTGCCAGCAGCCAAGGGTCAGGGGCGGGTGAAGCTTTCTTT. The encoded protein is CASSQGSGAGEAFF.